Listed below are T cell receptor beta chains from one sample, sequenced in a study of shared T cell receptors in the human thymus. Assay used: immunoSEQ multiplex PCR; TCRdb lists only in-frame clones, some missing. The data contain 600,000 to 900,000 clones, 75% to 90% of them singletons. Separately, the same data were catalogued under a study of human thymus T cells.

Material: thymocytes. Source of these receptors: a girl under three years old with a congenital heart defect. The CDR3 runs from the conserved cysteine through the conserved F or W. D genes are given only for firm matches. Clone size is stated in some rows and not others, as once, few, many or a class when expanded.

d_gene | len | j_gene | v_gene | abundance | CDR3aa | CDR3nt
. | 16 | TRBJ1-1 | TRBV4-1 | . | CASSQGEGAMNTEAFF | TGCGCCAGCAGCCAAGGAGAAGGGGCCATGAACACTGAAGCTTTCTTT
. | 13 | TRBJ1-6 | TRBV4-3 | . | CASSQERISPLHF | TGCGCCAGCAGCCAAGAGAGGATCTCACCCCTCCACTTT
. | 16 | TRBJ1-1 | TRBV5-6 | once | CASSFSREVVNTEAFF | TGTGCCAGCAGCTTCTCCCGGGAGGTAGTGAACACTGAAGCTTTCTTT
TRBD2 | 19 | TRBJ2-1 | TRBV27 | . | CASSLTTPGLPHSYNEQFF | TGTGCCAGCAGTTTAACTACACCGGGACTACCCCACTCCTACAATGAGCAGTTCTTC
. | 17 | TRBJ1-2 | TRBV21-1 | . | CASSPPAGQGANYGYTF | TGTGCCAGCAGCCCACCTGCGGGACAGGGTGCTAACTATGGCTACACCTTC
. | 15 | TRBJ1-2 | TRBV11-2 | . | CASSDLRETSYGYTF | TGTGCCAGCAGCGACCTCCGGGAGACATCTTATGGCTACACCTTC
TRBD1 | 17 | TRBJ2-7 | TRBV4-1 | . | CASSPLTDRVALYEQYF | TGCGCCAGCAGCCCCTTGACTGACAGGGTAGCCCTCTACGAGCAGTACTTC
. | 16 | TRBJ1-2 | TRBV28 | . | CASSPGGQFKEYGYTF | TGTGCCAGCAGTCCCGGCGGACAGTTTAAGGAGTATGGCTACACCTTC
. | 16 | TRBJ2-2 | TRBV19 | . | CASSILGSGNTGELFF | TGTGCCAGTAGTATACTCGGTAGCGGGAACACCGGGGAGCTGTTTTTT
. | 15 | TRBJ1-1 | TRBV30 | . | CAWSVRGSGRTEAFF | TGTGCCTGGAGTGTACGGGGATCGGGCCGCACTGAAGCTTTCTTT
. | 14 | TRBJ2-3 | TRBV10-1 | . | CASSSGPGADTQYF | TGCGCCAGCTCGAGCGGGCCGGGGGCAGATACGCAGTATTTT
TRBD1 | 14 | TRBJ1-6 | TRBV9 | . | CASSATGANSPLHF | TGTGCCAGCAGCGCGACAGGGGCAAATTCACCCCTCCACTTT
. | 15 | TRBJ1-4 | TRBV19 | . | CASSPAGVIREKLFF | TGTGCCAGTAGTCCAGCAGGGGTTATTCGTGAAAAACTGTTTTTT
. | 14 | TRBJ1-1 | TRBV10-3 | . | CAISDRRATTEAFF | TGTGCCATCAGTGACAGGCGGGCGACCACTGAAGCTTTCTTT
. | 11 | TRBJ1-1 | TRBV20-1 | . | CSVWGHTEAFF | TGCAGTGTTTGGGGCCACACTGAAGCTTTCTTT
. | 16 | TRBJ2-3 | TRBV5-1 | . | CASSLPWQAWADTQYF | TGCGCCAGCAGCCTTCCCTGGCAGGCGTGGGCGGATACGCAGTATTTT
. | 14 | TRBJ1-2 | TRBV6-5 | . | CASTADGSLYGYTF | TGTGCCAGCACGGCTGATGGTAGCCTCTATGGCTACACCTTC
. | 15 | TRBJ2-1 | TRBV28 | . | CASSTQVDINNEQFF | TGTGCCAGCAGTACACAAGTGGACATTAACAATGAGCAGTTCTTC
TRBD1 | 14 | TRBJ1-2 | TRBV19 | . | CASSIRQGKAGYTF | TGTGCCAGTAGTATCAGACAGGGGAAGGCTGGCTACACCTTC
. | 10 | TRBJ2-7 | TRBV6-4 | . | CASTYYEQYF | TGTGCCAGCACCTACTACGAGCAGTACTTC
TRBD1 | 15 | TRBJ1-6 | TRBV4-3 | once | CASSQDMGQGISLHF | TGCGCCAGCAGCCAAGACATGGGACAGGGAATATCCCTCCACTTT
. | 15 | TRBJ2-3 | TRBV27 | . | CASSFGGQVTDTQYF | TGTGCCAGCAGTTTCGGGGGGCAAGTCACAGATACGCAGTATTTT
. | 15 | TRBJ1-5 | TRBV7-2 | . | CASSPGRVSNQPQHF | TGTGCCAGCAGTCCGGGGAGGGTGAGCAATCAGCCCCAGCATTTT
. | 15 | TRBJ2-6 | TRBV6-5 | . | CASSYRGIGANVLTF | TGTGCCAGCAGTTACAGGGGTATCGGGGCCAACGTCCTGACTTTC
TRBD1 | 12 | TRBJ2-1 | TRBV6-1 | . | CASTGQGNEQFF | TGTGCCAGCACCGGACAGGGAAATGAGCAGTTCTTC
. | 12 | TRBJ1-2 | TRBV29-1 | . | CSVGGEGYGYTF | TGCAGCGTTGGAGGGGAGGGCTATGGCTACACCTTC
. | 14 | TRBJ2-3 | TRBV27 | . | CASSMGQLTRTQYF | TGTGCCAGCAGTATGGGACAACTCACCCGGACGCAGTATTTT
TRBD1 | 12 | TRBJ1-4 | TRBV5-4 | . | CASSFTGEELFF | TGTGCCAGCAGCTTCACAGGGGAGGAACTGTTTTTT
. | 13 | TRBJ1-1 | TRBV6-1 | . | CASSQGSGVEAFF | TGTGCCAGCAGCCAAGGGTCAGGGGTTGAAGCTTTCTTT
TRBD1 | 14 | TRBJ1-2 | TRBV5-5 | . | CASSMYRGDYGYTF | TGTGCCAGCAGCATGTACAGGGGTGACTATGGCTACACCTTC
. | 17 | TRBJ1-5 | TRBV4-1 | . | CASSQDRDVGLGQPQHF | TGCGCCAGCAGCCAAGATCGGGATGTCGGATTGGGTCAGCCCCAGCATTTT
. | 13 | TRBJ2-7 | TRBV5-1 | once | CASSLTVSNEQYF | TGCGCCAGCAGCTTGACAGTAAGTAACGAGCAGTACTTC
TRBD1 | 15 | TRBJ1-2 | TRBV4-3 | . | CASSPTEDRVDGYTF | TGCGCCAGCAGCCCGACCGAAGACAGGGTAGATGGCTACACCTTC
. | 13 | TRBJ1-1 | TRBV6-4 | . | CASSEEGGTEAFF | TGTGCCAGCAGTGAAGAGGGGGGGACTGAAGCTTTCTTT
. | 17 | TRBJ2-2 | TRBV7-2 | . | CASSLDSYYANTGELFF | TGTGCCAGCAGCTTAGACAGTTATTACGCGAACACCGGGGAGCTGTTTTTT
TRBD1 | 20 | TRBJ1-1 | TRBV5-1 | . | CASSLMHRGRVRHMNTEAFF | TGCGCCAGCAGCCTAATGCACAGGGGGCGGGTCCGACACATGAACACTGAAGCTTTCTTT
TRBD1 | 13 | TRBJ1-2 | TRBV7-7 | . | CASSLGAGTAITF | TGTGCTAGCAGCTTAGGCGCCGGGACAGCCATCACCTTC
. | 13 | TRBJ2-2 | TRBV27 | . | CASSLRGTGELFF | TGTGCCAGCAGTTTACGGGGAACCGGGGAGCTGTTTTTT
. | 16 | TRBJ2-5 | TRBV9 | . | CASSVGIVSVRETQYF | TGTGCCAGCAGCGTAGGAATAGTAAGCGTTAGAGAGACCCAGTACTTC
. | 15 | TRBJ1-1 | TRBV2 | . | CASSTGYLKNTEAFF | TGTGCCAGCAGTACAGGGTACCTTAAGAACACTGAAGCTTTCTTT
. | 17 | TRBJ1-1 | TRBV4-3 | once | CASSQEEESKRSTEAFF | TGCGCCAGCAGCCAAGAGGAGGAGAGCAAGCGGAGCACTGAAGCTTTCTTT
. | 15 | TRBJ2-7 | TRBV5-6 | . | CASSLSRDWAYEQYF | TGTGCCAGCAGCTTGAGTAGGGACTGGGCCTACGAGCAGTACTTC
. | 13 | TRBJ1-5 | TRBV5-6 | . | CASSPPRGGPQHF | TGTGCCAGCAGCCCACCGCGCGGGGGGCCCCAGCATTTT
. | 16 | TRBJ1-2 | TRBV4-1 | . | CASSQKGAGKDYGYTF | TGCGCCAGCAGCCAAAAAGGGGCAGGGAAGGACTATGGCTACACCTTC
. | 14 | TRBJ1-1 | TRBV11-1 | . | CASSPTGLNTEAFF | TGTGCCAGCAGCCCAACAGGATTGAACACTGAAGCTTTCTTT
TRBD1 | 16 | TRBJ1-2 | TRBV13 | . | CASSFGRDSANYGYTF | TGTGCCAGCAGCTTCGGCCGGGACAGCGCTAACTATGGCTACACCTTC
. | 14 | TRBJ1-2 | TRBV6-5 | . | CASSAPGGEDGYTF | TGTGCCAGCAGTGCCCCCGGGGGTGAGGATGGCTACACCTTC
. | 17 | TRBJ2-6 | TRBV19 | . | CASSIRGWAAGANVLTF | TGTGCCAGTAGTATTAGGGGGTGGGCGGCTGGGGCCAACGTCCTGACTTTC
TRBD2 | 14 | TRBJ2-5 | TRBV2 | . | CASRRASGQETQYF | TGTGCCAGCAGGCGGGCTAGCGGACAAGAGACCCAGTACTTC
. | 10 | TRBJ2-7 | TRBV20-1 | . | CSPQGAEQYF | TGCAGTCCACAGGGTGCCGAGCAGTACTTC